Listed below are T cell receptor beta chains from one sample, sequenced in a study of cytomegalovirus exposure and HLA in healthy donors. The data were produced by immunoSEQ multiplex PCR, yet TCRdb's version contains in-frame clones alone and is incomplete. Seen here are around 130,000 clones, over 75% observed once, and the top ten hold under 7%. Sequencing was done on a sample of PBMCs. These receptors were taken from a man aged 18 to 29 in good health and CMV-seropositive. CDR3s include the opening cysteine and the closing phenylalanine or tryptophan. D genes are given only for firm matches. Size values are once, few and many counts, or a class for expanded clones, and some rows have none.

>.|few|TRBV11-3|TRBJ2-3
CASSGVADTQYF
TGTGCCAGCAGCGGAGTGGCAGATACGCAGTATTTT
>TRBD1|few|TRBV4-2|TRBJ1-4
CASSQGAGGYEKLFF
TGTGCCAGCAGCCAAGGTGCAGGGGGCTATGAAAAACTGTTTTTT
>TRBD2|few|TRBV4-2|TRBJ2-1
CASSQVAGGPDEQFF
TGTGCCAGCAGCCAAGTAGCGGGAGGGCCGGATGAGCAGTTCTTC
>TRBD1|.|TRBV30|TRBJ1-2
CAWSSLRGTEQLYGYTF
TGTGCCTGGAGCAGTCTCAGAGGGACAGAACAACTCTATGGCTACACCTTC
>.|.|TRBV5-4|TRBJ1-2
CASSLDSGNYGYTF
TGTGCCAGCAGCCTAGATTCGGGAAACTATGGCTACACCTTC
>.|.|TRBV5-1|TRBJ1-1
CASSFQGKTEAFF
TGCGCCAGCAGCTTCCAGGGGAAAACTGAAGCTTTCTTT
>TRBD2|few|TRBV28|TRBJ2-7
CAILGVRGNNEQYF
TGTGCCATCCTAGGGGTGCGGGGGAATAACGAGCAGTACTTC
>.|.|TRBV5-8|TRBJ1-3
CASSPEWQGQNTIYF
TGTGCCAGCAGCCCGGAGTGGCAGGGGCAAAACACCATATATTTT
>TRBD1|.|TRBV19|TRBJ2-2
CASTFDRDNTGELFF
TGTGCCAGTACCTTCGACAGGGATAACACCGGGGAGCTGTTTTTT
>.|.|TRBV7-9|TRBJ2-2
CASHGQSNTGELFF
TGTGCCAGCCATGGACAGTCCAACACCGGGGAGCTGTTTTTT
>TRBD1|.|TRBV7-9|TRBJ2-6
CASSLARRDRGSGANGLTF
TGTGCCAGCAGCTTAGCCCGTAGGGACAGGGGCTCTGGGGCCAACGGCCTGACTTTC
>TRBD1|.|TRBV10-3|TRBJ1-1
CAISESRTGGNTEAFF
TGTGCCATCAGTGAGTCCCGGACAGGGGGGAACACTGAAGCTTTCTTT
>TRBD2|.|TRBV6-1|TRBJ2-3
CASSRDYMTDTQYF
TGTGCCAGCAGTCGGGACTACATGACAGATACGCAGTATTTT
>TRBD2|.|TRBV7-2|TRBJ2-7
CASSLDGLGYEQYF
TGTGCCAGCAGCTTAGATGGACTAGGCTACGAGCAGTACTTC
>TRBD1|.|TRBV29-1|TRBJ2-2
CSVEQGAQGGELFF
TGCAGCGTTGAACAGGGGGCGCAGGGCGGGGAGCTGTTTTTT
>TRBD1|few|TRBV27|TRBJ2-7
CASSLSGQGATSYEQYF
TGTGCCAGCAGCTTGTCTGGACAGGGGGCTACCTCCTACGAGCAGTACTTC
>TRBD2|.|TRBV7-9|TRBJ2-1
CASSFPAGVLNEQFF
TGTGCCAGCAGCTTCCCAGCGGGAGTTTTAAATGAGCAGTTCTTC
>TRBD1|.|TRBV28|TRBJ2-7
CASSLDRGTYEQYF
TGTGCCAGCAGTTTGGACAGGGGTACCTACGAGCAGTACTTC
>TRBD1|.|TRBV7-9|TRBJ1-2
CASSFQGAVNYGYTF
TGTGCCAGCAGCTTCCAGGGGGCAGTCAACTATGGCTACACCTTC
>TRBD1|.|TRBV4-2|TRBJ1-6
CASSQEGDRGRSPLHF
TGTGCCAGCAGCCAAGAGGGGGACAGGGGAAGATCACCCCTCCACTTT
>.|.|TRBV6-1|TRBJ1-2
CASIPGRGYSYTF
TGTGCCAGCATCCCGGGGAGGGGCTATTCGTACACCTTC
>.|once|TRBV7-6|TRBJ2-2
CASSLSGELFF
TGTGCCAGCAGCTTATCAGGGGAGCTGTTTTTT
>.|.|TRBV28|TRBJ2-7
CASRSYSYEQYF
TGTGCCAGCAGGTCCTACTCCTACGAGCAGTACTTC
>TRBD2|.|TRBV5-5|TRBJ2-5
CASSLQTSGAGETQYF
TGTGCCAGCAGCTTGCAGACTAGCGGGGCTGGGGAGACCCAGTACTTC
>.|.|TRBV5-1|TRBJ2-5
CASSLSRKAQETQYF
TGCGCCAGCAGCTTGAGCAGGAAGGCCCAAGAGACCCAGTACTTC
>TRBD2|.|TRBV7-8|TRBJ2-7
CASTPTGGFGPYEQYF
TGTGCCAGCACCCCAACGGGAGGGTTTGGGCCCTACGAGCAGTACTTC
>TRBD2|.|TRBV18|TRBJ2-1
CASSPIAGGRSYNEQFF
TGTGCCAGCTCACCAATAGCGGGGGGGCGCTCCTACAATGAGCAGTTCTTC
>TRBD1|.|TRBV5-4|TRBJ2-7
CASSLQGSEQYF
TGTGCCAGCAGCCTACAGGGGTCCGAGCAGTACTTC
>TRBD1|.|TRBV4-1|TRBJ1-1
CASSQERDRGALNTEAFF
TGCGCCAGCAGCCAAGAGAGGGACAGGGGCGCCCTGAACACTGAAGCTTTCTTT
>TRBD1|once|TRBV6-1|TRBJ1-4
CASSEGVTGGEKLFF
TGTGCCAGCAGTGAAGGAGTGACAGGGGGTGAAAAACTGTTTTTT
>.|.|TRBV5-1|TRBJ1-3
CASSMTPALGNTIYF
TGCGCCAGCAGCATGACTCCCGCTCTTGGAAACACCATATATTTT
>.|once|TRBV19|TRBJ1-1
CASSMGPGNTEAFF
TGTGCCAGTAGTATGGGGCCGGGGAACACTGAAGCTTTCTTT
>TRBD2|.|TRBV18|TRBJ2-3
CASSPGTSAHTDTQYF
TGTGCCAGCTCTCCCGGGACTAGCGCCCACACAGATACGCAGTATTTT
>.|.|TRBV5-6|TRBJ1-2
CASSWVDSSNYGYTF
TGTGCCAGCAGCTGGGTCGACAGTTCTAACTATGGCTACACCTTC
>TRBD2|.|TRBV6-5|TRBJ2-1
CASSPTSGSSNEQFF
TGTGCCAGCAGCCCAACTAGCGGGAGTTCCAATGAGCAGTTCTTC
>TRBD2|few|TRBV13|TRBJ2-3
CASSFPSGSFSDTQYF
TGTGCCAGCAGTTTTCCCAGCGGGAGCTTCTCCGATACGCAGTATTTT
>.|.|TRBV2|TRBJ2-7
CASRTGQYEQYF
TGTGCCAGCAGAACAGGACAGTACGAGCAGTACTTC
>TRBD2|.|TRBV4-1|TRBJ2-5
CASSQALERGVPETQYF
TGCGCCAGCAGCCAAGCCCTTGAGCGGGGGGTCCCAGAGACCCAGTACTTC
>.|.|TRBV11-2|TRBJ2-1
CASSLDRSNEQFF
TGTGCCAGCAGCTTAGATCGTAGCAATGAGCAGTTCTTC
>TRBD2|.|TRBV11-2|TRBJ2-1
CASSLGLAGYNEQFF
TGTGCCAGCAGCTTAGGGCTAGCGGGATACAATGAGCAGTTCTTC
>.|.|TRBV14|TRBJ2-7
CASSPRIGLGSVDEQYF
TGTGCCAGCAGCCCGAGAATTGGACTCGGGTCGGTCGACGAGCAGTACTTC